This TCR beta chain is drawn from a study of human T cells and chemical hapten exposure. V was pared by 1 base and J by 2 bases, with 9 bases between. Germline V gene data show CDR1 as SEHNR and CDR2 as FQNEAQ (reference sequence). The CDR3 has 14 amino acids. The time point denotes: patch test 1, 2 weeks after DPC sensitization. The treatment denotes: therapeutic diphenylcyclopropenone sensitization with weekly scalp DPC. The sample holds a few counts of this clonotype. TCRdb called the RACE reads again in MiXCR, with one record for every CDR3 protein. Seen here are about 74,000 distinct CDR3 sequences, around a third observed once, and the top ten hold around 8.9%.

This sequence joins TRBV7-9 and TRBJ2-7; a possible D gene is TRBD2 (5 bases). This sample comprised whole blood, obtained in connection with sensitization to the hapten diphenylcyclopropenone (DPC). This sequence was found in a middle-aged man with alopecia areata. Some clones in this sample may be carry-over from other donors' samples. The CDR3 here is CASSLVTSPYEQYF. The CDR3 DNA reads as TGTGCCAGCAGCTTAGTTACTAGTCCCTACGAGCAGTACTTC. Variable domain in full (rest from reference TRBV7-9 and TRBJ2-7): DTGVSQNPRHKITKRGQNVTFRCDPISEHNRLYWYRQTLGQGPEFLTYFQNEAQLEKSRLLSDRFSAERPKGSFSTLEIQRTEQGDSAMYLCASSLVTSPYEQYFGPGTRLTVT.